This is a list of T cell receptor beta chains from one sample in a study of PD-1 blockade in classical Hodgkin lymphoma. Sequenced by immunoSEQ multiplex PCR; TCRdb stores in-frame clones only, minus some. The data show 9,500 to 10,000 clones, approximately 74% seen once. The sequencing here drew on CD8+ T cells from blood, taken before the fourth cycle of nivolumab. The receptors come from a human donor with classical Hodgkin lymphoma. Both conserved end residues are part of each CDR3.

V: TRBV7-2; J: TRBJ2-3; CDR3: CASSPSGGADTQYF
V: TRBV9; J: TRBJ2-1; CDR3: CASSLARDEQFF
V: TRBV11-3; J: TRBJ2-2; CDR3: CASSSPEEVTGELFF
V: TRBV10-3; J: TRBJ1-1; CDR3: CAISEVVEAEAFF
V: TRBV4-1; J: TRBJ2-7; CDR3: CASSSRSGGRYEQYF
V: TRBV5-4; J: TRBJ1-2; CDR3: CASTPGFDYGYTF
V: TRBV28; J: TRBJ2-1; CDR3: CASSFGTGPYNEQFF
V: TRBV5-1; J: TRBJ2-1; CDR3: CASSLTDMTLHEQFF
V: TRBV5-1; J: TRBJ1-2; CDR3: CASSPTGMPNYGYTF
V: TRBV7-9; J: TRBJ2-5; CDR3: CASSAGQPLGETQYF
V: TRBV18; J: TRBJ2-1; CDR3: CASSPRGQLYNEQFF
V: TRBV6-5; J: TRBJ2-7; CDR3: CASSYSASGTYEQYF
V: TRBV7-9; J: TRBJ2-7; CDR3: CASTGSYEQYF
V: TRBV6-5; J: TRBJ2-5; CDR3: CASSYSTQGAETQYF
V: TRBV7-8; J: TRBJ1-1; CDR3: CATLGQLNTEAFF
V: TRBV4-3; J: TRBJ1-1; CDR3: CASSHSLGSPEAFF
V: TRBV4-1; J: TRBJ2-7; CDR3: CASSLVGDSTYEQYF
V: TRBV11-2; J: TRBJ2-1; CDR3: CASSSLAEQFF
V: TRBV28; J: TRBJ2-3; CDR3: CASSSILRDRGGGTDTQYF
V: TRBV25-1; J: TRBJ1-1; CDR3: CASSGPGDTEAFF
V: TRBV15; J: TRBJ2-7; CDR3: CATSRWEDRGSYEQYF